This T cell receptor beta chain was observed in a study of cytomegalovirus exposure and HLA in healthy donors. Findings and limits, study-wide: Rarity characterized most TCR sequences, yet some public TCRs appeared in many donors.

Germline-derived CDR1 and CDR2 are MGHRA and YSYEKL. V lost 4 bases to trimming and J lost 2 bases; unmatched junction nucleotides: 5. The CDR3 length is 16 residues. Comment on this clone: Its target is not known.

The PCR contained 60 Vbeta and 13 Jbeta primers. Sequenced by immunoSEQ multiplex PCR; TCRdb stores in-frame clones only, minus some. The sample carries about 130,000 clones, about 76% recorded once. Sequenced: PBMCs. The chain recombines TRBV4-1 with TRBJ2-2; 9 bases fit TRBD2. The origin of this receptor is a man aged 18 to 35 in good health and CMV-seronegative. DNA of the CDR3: TGCGCCAGCAGCCCACAGCGGGGGGCTAACACCGGGGAGCTGTTTTTT. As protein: CASSPQRGANTGELFF.